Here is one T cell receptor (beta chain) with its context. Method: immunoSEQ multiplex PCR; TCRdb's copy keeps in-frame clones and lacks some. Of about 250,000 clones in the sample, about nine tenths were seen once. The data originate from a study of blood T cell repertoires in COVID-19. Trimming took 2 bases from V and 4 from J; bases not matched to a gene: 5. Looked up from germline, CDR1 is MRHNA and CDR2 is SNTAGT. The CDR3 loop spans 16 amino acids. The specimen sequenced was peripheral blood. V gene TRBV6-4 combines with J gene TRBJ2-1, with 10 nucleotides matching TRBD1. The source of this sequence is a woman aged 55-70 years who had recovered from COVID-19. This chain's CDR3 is CASSDIWGQGYNEQFF. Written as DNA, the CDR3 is TGTGCCAGCAGTGACATCTGGGGACAGGGGTACAATGAGCAGTTCTTC.